This is a list of T cell receptor beta chains from one sample in a study of blood T cell repertoires in COVID-19. Assay: immunoSEQ multiplex PCR; the TCRdb copy retains only in-frame clones and omits some. The top ten clones hold around 7.8% of a sample with about 83,000 clones, roughly 82% of them seen once. Sequencing input: peripheral blood. The receptors were gathered from a man aged 45-60 years with active COVID-19. Each CDR3 is given with its conserved first and last residue. The order of the fields is V gene, CDR3 length, D gene, clone size, J gene, CDR3 DNA, CDR3 protein. A D gene is named only where the DNA matches it firmly. Not every row has a clone size; where given, it reads once, few, many or a size class.

TRBV19	13	NA	NA	TRBJ1-2	TGTGCCACCTCAGGGGCGGCTAACTATGGCTACACCTTC	CATSGAANYGYTF
TRBV7-7	13	NA	NA	TRBJ2-1	TGTGCCAGCAGCCGGTCCCCGGGGGACGAGCAGTTCTTC	CASSRSPGDEQFF
TRBV2	18	TRBD1	NA	TRBJ1-6	TGTGCCAGCAGTGGGGACAGGGGGCAGCCGCGTTATAATTCACCCCTCCACTTT	CASSGDRGQPRYNSPLHF
TRBV11-2	13	NA	NA	TRBJ2-1	TGTGCCAGCAGCTTAGGGCTAGACAATGAGCAGTTCTTC	CASSLGLDNEQFF
TRBV4-2	13	NA	NA	TRBJ1-1	TGTGCCAGCAGCCCGGAGACCGGAGCTGAAGCTTTCTTT	CASSPETGAEAFF
TRBV5-4	15	TRBD1	few	TRBJ2-7	TGTGCCAGCAGCTCACCGGGACAGTCCTCCTACGAGCAGTACTTC	CASSSPGQSSYEQYF
TRBV3-1/TRBV3-2	23	TRBD1	NA	TRBJ2-2	TGTGCCAGCAGCCAAGGCAGCATTTTCTTCGGACAGGGTTACAATACGAGGTCCGGGGAGCTGTTTTTT	CASSQGSIFFGQGYNTRSGELFF
TRBV5-1	12	NA	few	TRBJ1-1	TGCGCCAGCAGCTTGGATTCAGGATTAACTTTCTTT	CASSLDSGLTFF
TRBV7-9	14	NA	NA	TRBJ2-7	TGTGCCAGCAGCCCCAGGGGCCCGAACTACGAGCAGTACTTC	CASSPRGPNYEQYF
TRBV6-5	15	NA	NA	TRBJ1-6	TGTGCCAGCAGTTACTCGACCAGGGGCTCTTCACCCCTCCACTTT	CASSYSTRGSSPLHF
TRBV5-4	12	TRBD1	NA	TRBJ1-1	TGTGCCAGCAGCTCATGGACAGGGGAAGCTTTCTTT	CASSSWTGEAFF
TRBV18	16	TRBD1	NA	TRBJ2-7	TGTGCCAGCTCACCACGGCCTGGGACAGGAACCTACGAGCAGTACTTC	CASSPRPGTGTYEQYF
TRBV7-9	17	TRBD1	NA	TRBJ2-7	TGTGCCAGCAGCTTAGCGTTGGGAGGACAGGGTCCCGACGAGCAGTACTTC	CASSLALGGQGPDEQYF
TRBV4-3	14	NA	NA	TRBJ1-2	TGCGCCAGCAGCCAAGCCCAGGGTGACTATGGCTACACCTTC	CASSQAQGDYGYTF
TRBV15	14	NA	NA	TRBJ2-7	TGTGCCACCAGCAGAGATCTCCGCTACTACGAGCAGTACTTC	CATSRDLRYYEQYF
TRBV4-3	16	TRBD1	once	TRBJ2-1	TGCGCCAGCAGCCAAGCCTTGGGGACAGCCTACAATGAGCAGTTCTTC	CASSQALGTAYNEQFF
TRBV5-6	14	NA	NA	TRBJ1-1	TGTGCCAGCAGCCCCGAGGGGCGGGGCCCTGAAGCTTTCTTT	CASSPEGRGPEAFF
TRBV7-2	15	TRBD1	NA	TRBJ2-7	TGTGCCAGCAGCCCGCGACGGGACAGGGGACTCGAGCAGTACTTC	CASSPRRDRGLEQYF
TRBV28	17	NA	NA	TRBJ1-5	TGTGCCAGCAGTCAAGGAGGAGGAGGGGTCGACAATCAGCCCCAGCATTTT	CASSQGGGGVDNQPQHF
TRBV9	14	NA	NA	TRBJ1-5	TGTGCCAGCAGCGTAGGACCACGAGGGCAGCCCCAGCATTTT	CASSVGPRGQPQHF
TRBV9	16	TRBD2	NA	TRBJ2-5	TGTGCCAGCAGCGTAGGAATAGCGGGAGAGGGGGAGACCCAGTACTTC	CASSVGIAGEGETQYF
TRBV18	11	NA	NA	TRBJ1-1	TGTGCCAGCTCACGCGGGGTCGAAGCTTTCTTT	CASSRGVEAFF
TRBV5-4	16	TRBD2	NA	TRBJ2-1	TGTGCCAGCAGCCCGGAACTAGCGGGGCTTTACAATGAGCAGTTCTTC	CASSPELAGLYNEQFF
TRBV6-2/TRBV6-3	16	TRBD2	few	TRBJ2-7	TGTGCCAGCAGTTACCCCCTAGCGGGGGGCAAGGACGAGCAGTACTTC	CASSYPLAGGKDEQYF
TRBV27	14	TRBD2	NA	TRBJ2-5	TGTGCCAGCAGGGCTAGCGGGGGCCAAGAGACCCAGTACTTC	CASRASGGQETQYF
TRBV4-2	15	TRBD2	NA	TRBJ2-1	TGTGCCAGCAGCCAGACTAGCGGGAGTTGGAATGAGCAGTTCTTC	CASSQTSGSWNEQFF
TRBV7-9	13	NA	NA	TRBJ2-1	TGTGCCAGCAGCTTTGGCGCGGAAGATGAGCAGTTCTTC	CASSFGAEDEQFF
TRBV9	14	NA	many	TRBJ2-1	TGTGCCAGCAGCGTAGGCGCGGGTTTAGGTGAGCAGTTCTTC	CASSVGAGLGEQFF
TRBV5-6	14	TRBD2	NA	TRBJ2-7	TGTGCCAGCAGTTCCAAGGGAGGGCCCCGCGGTCAGTACTTC	CASSSKGGPRGQYF
TRBV24-1	17	TRBD1	NA	TRBJ2-1	TGTGCCACCAATCCAGGACAGGGGGCAGGGGGCTACAATGAGCAGTTCTTC	CATNPGQGAGGYNEQFF
TRBV7-2	16	TRBD2	NA	TRBJ2-2	TGTGCCATCATAAGCGGGGGGGTACTAAACACCGGGGAGCTGTTTTTT	CAIISGGVLNTGELFF
TRBV10-3	13	TRBD1	NA	TRBJ2-3	TGTGCCATCAGTGACAGGGGGCAAGATACGCAGTATTTT	CAISDRGQDTQYF
TRBV7-9	23	TRBD2	NA	TRBJ2-1	TGTGCCAGCAGCAATCATAGGGGGGGAACAGGTAGTAGTAGCGGGAGCTCCTACAATGAGCAGTTCTTC	CASSNHRGGTGSSSGSSYNEQFF
TRBV5-1	15	TRBD1	NA	TRBJ1-4	TGCGCCAGCATGACGGAGGGACAGGCTGGTGAAAAACTGTTTTTT	CASMTEGQAGEKLFF
TRBV6-4	16	NA	NA	TRBJ2-2	TGTGCCATCCAGTGGGGGTGGGGGCCGAACACCGGGGAGCTGTTTTTT	CAIQWGWGPNTGELFF
TRBV5-4	15	TRBD1	NA	TRBJ1-2	TGTGCCAGCAGCTTGGGGACAGGAGGAAACTATGGCTACACCTTC	CASSLGTGGNYGYTF
TRBV28	14	NA	NA	TRBJ1-2	TGTGCCAGCAGCTTAAGCATGTCGAGTTATGGCTACACCTTC	CASSLSMSSYGYTF
TRBV2	11	NA	NA	TRBJ2-4	TGTGCCAGCAGTGATTTCCGGAGTCAGTACTTC	CASSDFRSQYF
TRBV27	14	NA	NA	TRBJ1-1	TGTGCCAGCAGTTTGTCGGACAGGAACACTGAAGCTTTCTTT	CASSLSDRNTEAFF
TRBV28	13	TRBD2	NA	TRBJ2-7	TGTGCCAGCAGCCAGGCGGGGGGGCCCGAGCAGTACTTC	CASSQAGGPEQYF
TRBV7-8	16	TRBD1	NA	TRBJ2-7	TGTGCCAGCAGCGCACGCCGGGACAGGGGGGCCTACGAGCAGTACTTC	CASSARRDRGAYEQYF
TRBV27	13	NA	NA	TRBJ2-7	TGTGCCAGCAGTTCGACAGGTTCCTACGAGCAGTACTTC	CASSSTGSYEQYF
TRBV7-2	19	TRBD2	NA	TRBJ2-7	TGTGCCAGCAGCTTAGCGCGGGCGGGAGGAAGCCTCCGGGATGCCGAGCAGTACTTC	CASSLARAGGSLRDAEQYF
TRBV6-5	13	TRBD1	NA	TRBJ1-1	TGTGCCAGCAGTTACTTCCGGGACAGCGAAGCTTTCTTT	CASSYFRDSEAFF
TRBV11-2	14	NA	few	TRBJ1-1	TGTGCCAGCAGCTTAGCGGGGGGCGGCACTGAAGCTTTCTTT	CASSLAGGGTEAFF
TRBV24-1	20	NA	NA	TRBJ2-5	TGTGCCACCAGTGACCGGGGGGCAGGCGGCCTGTCTCCGTACCAAGAGACCCAGTACTTC	CATSDRGAGGLSPYQETQYF
TRBV7-9	16	TRBD1	NA	TRBJ1-1	TGTGCCAGCAGCCCACTACAGGGGCCCATGAACACTGAAGCTTTCTTT	CASSPLQGPMNTEAFF
TRBV19	14	NA	NA	TRBJ1-4	TGTGCCAGTAGTATGTCGGGGGGCGGTGAAAAACTGTTTTTT	CASSMSGGGEKLFF
TRBV7-2	15	TRBD2	NA	TRBJ2-5	TGTGCCAGCAGCTTATCTTGGACTAGCACAGAGACCCAGTACTTC	CASSLSWTSTETQYF
TRBV15	14	TRBD1	once	TRBJ1-5	TGTGCCACCAGCAGAGATCCGGGACAGCAGCCCCAGCATTTT	CATSRDPGQQPQHF